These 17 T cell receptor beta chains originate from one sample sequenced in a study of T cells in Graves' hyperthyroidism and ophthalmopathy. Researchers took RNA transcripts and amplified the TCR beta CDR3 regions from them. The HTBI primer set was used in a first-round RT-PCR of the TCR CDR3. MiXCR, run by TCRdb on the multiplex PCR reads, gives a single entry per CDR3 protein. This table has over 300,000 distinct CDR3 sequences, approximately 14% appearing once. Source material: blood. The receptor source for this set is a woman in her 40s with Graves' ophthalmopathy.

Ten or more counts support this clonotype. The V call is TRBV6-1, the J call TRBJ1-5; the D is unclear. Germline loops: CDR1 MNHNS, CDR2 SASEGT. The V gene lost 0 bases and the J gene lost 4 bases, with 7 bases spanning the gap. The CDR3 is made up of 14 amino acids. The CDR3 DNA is TGTGCCAGCAGTGAAGCAAGTAGGAATCAGCCCCAGCATTTT. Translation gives CASSEASRNQPQHF.

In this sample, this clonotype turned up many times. The CDR3 here is CSASPVRSRGTGELFF. CDR3 sequence (DNA): TGCAGTGCTAGTCCTGTGAGAAGCCGTGGCACCGGGGAGCTGTTTTTT. V and J are TRBV20-1 and TRBJ2-2; D remains unclear. Germline V lookup: CDR1 DFQATT, CDR2 SNEGSKA (reference sequence). This CDR3 comprises 16 residues. Deletions cut 3 bases from V and 4 bases from J, with 18 bases between.

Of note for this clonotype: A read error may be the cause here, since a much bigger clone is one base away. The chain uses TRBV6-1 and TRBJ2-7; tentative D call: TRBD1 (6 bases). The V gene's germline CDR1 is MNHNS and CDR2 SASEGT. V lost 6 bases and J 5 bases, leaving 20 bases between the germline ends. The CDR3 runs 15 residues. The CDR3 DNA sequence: TGTGCCAGCAGCGACCCGGAACAGGGCGGGCACGAGCAGTACTTC. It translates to CASSDPEQGGHEQYF.

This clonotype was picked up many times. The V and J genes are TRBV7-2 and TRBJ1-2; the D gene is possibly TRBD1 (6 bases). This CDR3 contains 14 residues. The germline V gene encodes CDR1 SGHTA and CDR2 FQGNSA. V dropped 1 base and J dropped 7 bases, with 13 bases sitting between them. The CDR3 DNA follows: TGTGCCAGCAGCTTAGGAGGGGGAATCAGTGGCTACACCTTC. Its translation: CASSLGGGISGYTF.

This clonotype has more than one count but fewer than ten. The CDR3 reads CASSISQNEQYF. In DNA, the CDR3 is TGTGCCAGCAGCATAAGCCAGAACGAGCAGTACTTC. The chain employs TRBV7-6 and TRBJ2-7; D is uncertain. CDR1 is SGHVS and CDR2 is FNYEAQ in the germline V gene. The V gene lost 5 bases and the J gene lost 5 bases, with 10 bases spanning the gap. There are 12 residues in the CDR3. Supplemented by reference TRBV7-6 and TRBJ2-7, the full variable domain reads GAGVSQSPRYKVTKRGQDVALRCDPISGHVSLYWYRQALGQGPEFLTYFNYEAQQDKSGLPNDRFSAERPEGSISTLTIQRTEQRDSAMYRCASSISQNEQYFGPGTRLTVT.

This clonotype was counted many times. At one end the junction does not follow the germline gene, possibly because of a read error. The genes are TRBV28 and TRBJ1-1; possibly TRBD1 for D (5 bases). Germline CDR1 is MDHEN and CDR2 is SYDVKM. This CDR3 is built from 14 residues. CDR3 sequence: CASSLAGSGTGAFF. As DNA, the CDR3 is TGTGCCAGCAGTTTAGCAGGGTCGGGGACTGGAGCTTTCTTT.

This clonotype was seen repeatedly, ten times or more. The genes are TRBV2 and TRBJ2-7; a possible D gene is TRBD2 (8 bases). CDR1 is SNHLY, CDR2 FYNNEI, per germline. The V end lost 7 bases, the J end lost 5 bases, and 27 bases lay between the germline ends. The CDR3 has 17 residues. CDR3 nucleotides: TGTGCCAGCATCGCAAAATCAGGGGGACTAGAGTATCACGAGCAGTACTTC. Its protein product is CASIAKSGGLEYHEQYF.

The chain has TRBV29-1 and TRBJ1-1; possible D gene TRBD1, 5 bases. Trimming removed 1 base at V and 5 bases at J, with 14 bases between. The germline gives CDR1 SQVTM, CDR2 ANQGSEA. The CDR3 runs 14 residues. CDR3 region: CSVEVPTAGTEAFF. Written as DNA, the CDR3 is TGCAGCGTTGAAGTACCGACAGCGGGGACTGAAGCTTTCTTT. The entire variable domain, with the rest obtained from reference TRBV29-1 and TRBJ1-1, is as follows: SAVISQKPSRDICQRGTSLTIQCQVDSQVTMMFWYRQQPGQSLTLIATANQGSEATYESGFVIDKFPISRPNLTFSTLTVSNMSPEDSSIYLCSVEVPTAGTEAFFGQGTRLTVV.

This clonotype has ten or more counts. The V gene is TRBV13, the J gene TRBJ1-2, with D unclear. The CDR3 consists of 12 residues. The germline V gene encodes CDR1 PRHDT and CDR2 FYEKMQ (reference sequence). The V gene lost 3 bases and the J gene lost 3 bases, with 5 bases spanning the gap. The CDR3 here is CASSFTDYGYTF. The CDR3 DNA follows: TGTGCCAGCAGCTTTACGGACTATGGCTACACCTTC.

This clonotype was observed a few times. In DNA, the CDR3 is TGTGCCAGCAGTTACTCGAAAGGCGGTACTAAGCAGTTCTTC. Its protein product is CASSYSKGGTKQFF. The V call is TRBV6-6, the J call TRBJ2-1; D gene uncertain. The CDR3 totals 14 residues. The germline V gene has CDR1 MNHNY and CDR2 SVGAGI (reference sequence). The V gene lost 0 bases and the J gene lost 11 bases, with 14 bases spanning the gap.

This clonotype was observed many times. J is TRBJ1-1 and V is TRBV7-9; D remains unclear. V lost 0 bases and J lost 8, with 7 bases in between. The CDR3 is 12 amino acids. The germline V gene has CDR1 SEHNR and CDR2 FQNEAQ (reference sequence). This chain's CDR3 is CASSLAGQEAFF. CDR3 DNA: TGTGCCAGCAGCTTAGCAGGGCAGGAAGCTTTCTTT.

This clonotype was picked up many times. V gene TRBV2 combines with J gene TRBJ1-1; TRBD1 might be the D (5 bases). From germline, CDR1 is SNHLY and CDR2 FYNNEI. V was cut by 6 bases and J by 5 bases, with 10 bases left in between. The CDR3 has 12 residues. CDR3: CASRGGRTEAFF. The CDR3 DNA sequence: TGTGCCAGCAGGGGGGGAAGGACTGAAGCTTTCTTT.

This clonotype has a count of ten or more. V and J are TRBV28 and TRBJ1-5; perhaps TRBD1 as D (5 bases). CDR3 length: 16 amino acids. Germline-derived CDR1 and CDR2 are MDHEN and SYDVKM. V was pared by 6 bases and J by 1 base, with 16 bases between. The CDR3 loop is CASSLPQGLSNQPQHF. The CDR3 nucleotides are TGTGCCAGCAGCCTACCGCAGGGCTTGAGCAATCAGCCCCAGCATTTT.

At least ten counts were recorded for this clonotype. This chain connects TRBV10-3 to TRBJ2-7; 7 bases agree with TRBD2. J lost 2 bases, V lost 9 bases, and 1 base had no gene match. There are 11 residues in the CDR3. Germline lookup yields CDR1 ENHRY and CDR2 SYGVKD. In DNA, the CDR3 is TGTGCCATAGGACTAGCCTACGAGCAGTACTTC. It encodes CAIGLAYEQYF.

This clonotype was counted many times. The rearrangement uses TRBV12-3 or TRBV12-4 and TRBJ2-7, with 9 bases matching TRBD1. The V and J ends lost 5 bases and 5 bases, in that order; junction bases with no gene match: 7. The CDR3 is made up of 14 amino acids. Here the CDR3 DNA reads TGTGCCAGCAGTGGACACAGGGGGCTCAACGAGCAGTACTTC. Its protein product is CASSGHRGLNEQYF.

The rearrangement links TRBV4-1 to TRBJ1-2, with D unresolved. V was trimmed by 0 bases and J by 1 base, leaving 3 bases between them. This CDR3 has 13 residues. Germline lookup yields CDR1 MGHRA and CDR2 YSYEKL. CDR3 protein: CASSQDNNYGYTF. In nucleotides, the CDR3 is TGCGCCAGCAGCCAAGACAATAACTATGGCTACACCTTC.

CDR3 sequence reads: CATSEPGPHNEQFF. The CDR3 nucleotides are TGTGCCACCAGTGAGCCGGGACCGCACAATGAGCAGTTCTTC. The gene calls are TRBV24-1 and TRBJ2-1; D possibly uses TRBD1 or TRBD2 (5 bases each). Looked up from germline, CDR1 is KGHDR and CDR2 is SFDVKD. V was trimmed by 4 bases and J by 5 bases, leaving 11 bases between them. The CDR3 loop spans 14 amino acids.